This T cell receptor beta chain stems from a study of CD8 T cells in Susac syndrome. Controls were healthy donors (matched for age and sex). The CD8+ and CD4+ T cells were isolated magnetically using a negative isolation approach, whereas the TEMRA cells were enriched by FACS. Random-hexamer reverse transcription was applied to roughly 0.5 to 1 ug RNA. TCRdb analysed the immunoSEQ multiplex PCR reads with MiXCR anew, one entry per CDR3 protein. The sample has some 110,000 distinct CDR3 sequences; 90% to 95% are singletons. Germline values: CDR1 LGHDT, CDR2 YNNKEL (reference sequence). Trimming at V came to 8 bases and at J to 4 bases, leaving 4 bases not matched to a gene. The CDR3 has 12 amino acids.

This sequence joins TRBV3-1 and TRBJ2-7; 8 bases align to TRBD2. The sequencing sample was made of CD4+ T cells from PBMCs. The receptor comes from a human donor in good health. The chain's CDR3 is CASLSGGYEQYF. In DNA form, the CDR3 reads TGTGCCAGCTTGTCGGGAGGGTACGAGCAGTACTTC.